Listed below are T cell receptor beta chains from one sample, sequenced in a study of T cell responses to AZD1222 COVID-19 vaccine. Some clones are missing from TCRdb's copy, which holds only in-frame ones; the method was immunoSEQ multiplex PCR. The sample yields 140,000 to 150,000 clones, roughly 89% seen once. Sequences were derived from peripheral blood, sampled on day 0 of AZD1222 vaccination. The receptors shown here come from an adult in good health. CDR3s include the opening cysteine and the closing phenylalanine or tryptophan. The D gene is left open where the match is weak. Size values are once, few and many counts, or a class for expanded clones, and some rows have none.

>few|TRBJ2-7|NA|TRBV5-1
TGCGCCAGCAGCTTGGGGGTCGGAACTTACGAGCAGTACTTC
CASSLGVGTYEQYF
>NA|TRBJ1-5|NA|TRBV9
TGTGCCAGCAGCTCGGCGGGGGAGGAAGGGCAGCCCCAGCATTTT
CASSSAGEEGQPQHF
>NA|TRBJ2-1|NA|TRBV18
TGTGCCAGCTCTCCCGACAGGACCTACAATGAGCAGTTCTTC
CASSPDRTYNEQFF
>once|TRBJ2-7|TRBD1|TRBV5-4
TGTGCCAGCAGCCCGACAGGGGCCACCCCCAACGAGCAGTACTTC
CASSPTGATPNEQYF
>NA|TRBJ1-1|NA|TRBV7-9
TGTGCCAGCAGCTTACTAGGGCAGACCACTGAAGCTTTCTTT
CASSLLGQTTEAFF
>NA|TRBJ1-5|NA|TRBV10-1
TGCGCCAGCACGGCGGGCAGTAGCAATCAGCCCCAGCATTTT
CASTAGSSNQPQHF
>NA|TRBJ2-5|NA|TRBV7-3
TGTGCCAGCAGCTCCTCCCTCCAAGAGACCCAGTACTTC
CASSSSLQETQYF
>few|TRBJ1-6|NA|TRBV5-1
TGCGCCAGCAGCTTGGGGAATTCACCCCTCCACTTT
CASSLGNSPLHF
>NA|TRBJ1-6|NA|TRBV27
TGTGCCAGCAGTTTATCGTTAGGGGGACCGAGCTCCTATAATTCACCCCTCCACTTT
CASSLSLGGPSSYNSPLHF
>NA|TRBJ2-7|NA|TRBV30
TGTGCCTGGCGCAGAAGTAACGAGCAGTACTTC
CAWRRSNEQYF
>NA|TRBJ2-1|NA|TRBV4-1
TGCGCCAGCAGCCAAGCTATTTTTGCGGGTGGGTATGAGCAGTTCTTC
CASSQAIFAGGYEQFF
>NA|TRBJ2-5|TRBD1|TRBV5-1
TGCGCCAGCAGCTTAGGGGGCAGAGAGACCCAGTACTTC
CASSLGGRETQYF
>NA|TRBJ1-1|NA|TRBV27
TGTGCCAGCAGTTTCTCAACGAACACTGAAGCTTTCTTT
CASSFSTNTEAFF
>NA|TRBJ1-1|TRBD1|TRBV5-1
TGCGCCAGCAGCTTACTACAGGGGGGATTGACTGAAGCTTTCTTT
CASSLLQGGLTEAFF
>NA|TRBJ2-2|NA|TRBV7-2
TGTGCCAGCAGCTACCCCAGGGGGGGGTTTAGAGGGGAGCTGTTTTTT
CASSYPRGGFRGELFF
>NA|TRBJ2-7|NA|TRBV2
TGTGCCAGCAGTCAGGATGGCCCCGAGCAGTACTTC
CASSQDGPEQYF
>NA|TRBJ1-5|NA|TRBV21-1
TGTGCCAGCAGCAAAGCGCTTTGGGACGGCCCCTTCGAACAGCCCCAGCATTTT
CASSKALWDGPFEQPQHF
>NA|TRBJ2-7|NA|TRBV6-2/TRBV6-3
TGTGCCAGCAGCTCCAGGGGTAAGGGTCTCTACGAGCAGTACTTC
CASSSRGKGLYEQYF
>once|TRBJ1-1|NA|TRBV18
TGTGCCAGCTCACCAAGGGCGGGGACGGACACTGAAGCTTTCTTT
CASSPRAGTDTEAFF
>NA|TRBJ2-5|TRBD2|TRBV5-1
TGCGCCAGCAGCCCGTTCCCGGGACTAGGGCAGACCCAGTACTTC
CASSPFPGLGQTQYF
>NA|TRBJ1-3|NA|TRBV28
TGTGCCAGCAGCCACGGCATCCGAACTGGAAACACCATATATTTT
CASSHGIRTGNTIYF
>NA|TRBJ1-2|NA|TRBV7-2
TGTGCCAGCAGCTTAGGCAGGTTGTATGGCTACACCTTC
CASSLGRLYGYTF